This TCR beta chain originates from a study of identical twins. TCRdb itself ran the 5' RACE reads through MiXCR, one entry per CDR3 protein. The sample has roughly 710,000 distinct CDR3 sequences, over 5% seen once. General study results and limits: Zero-insertion results could be subject to partial confounding by invariant MAIT and iNKT cells. Alpha sequences that were out-of-frame and twin-shared showed an excess of low generation probability.

The CDR3 loop spans 14 amino acids. V was pared by 7 bases and J by 5 bases, with 18 bases between. Germline CDR1 is MDHEN and CDR2 is SYDVKM. Comments on this clonotype: Its target is unknown.

The chain has TRBV28 and TRBJ2-7; D might be TRBD2 (6 bases). Input material: naive T cells sorted from blood. This TCR derives from a young man in good health. The CDR3 here is CASTSRDWRNEQYF. CDR3 nucleotide sequence: TGTGCCAGCACCAGCCGGGACTGGAGGAACGAGCAGTACTTC.